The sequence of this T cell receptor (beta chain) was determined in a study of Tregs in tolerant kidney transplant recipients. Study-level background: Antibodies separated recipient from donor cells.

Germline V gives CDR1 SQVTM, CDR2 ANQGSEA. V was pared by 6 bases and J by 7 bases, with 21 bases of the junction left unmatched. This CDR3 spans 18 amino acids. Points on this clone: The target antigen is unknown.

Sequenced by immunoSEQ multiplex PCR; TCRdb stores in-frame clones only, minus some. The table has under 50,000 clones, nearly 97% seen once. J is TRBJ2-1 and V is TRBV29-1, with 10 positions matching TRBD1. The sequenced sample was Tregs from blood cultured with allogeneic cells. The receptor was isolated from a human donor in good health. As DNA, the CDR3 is TGCAGCGTCTGGGGAGGAATGAAGGGCCGGGACAGGGGTAATGAGCAGTTCTTC. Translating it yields CSVWGGMKGRDRGNEQFF.